This T cell receptor beta chain was found in a study of OX40 agonist ivuxolimab in advanced cancers. Study summary: Patients' therapy was ivuxolimab, an antibody that acts as an agonist of OX40 (CD134). Each dose-escalation patient presented with hepatocellular carcinoma, melanoma, renal cell or head and neck cancer.

Study conclusions and caveats: Within 6 weeks, CD4+ and CD8+ blood T cells expanded clonally at 0.1 to 3.0 mg/kg.

The CDR3 length is 15 residues. Trimming took 4 bases from V and 7 from J; bases not matched to a gene: 11. Here immunoSEQ multiplex PCR was the method, and the copy in TCRdb shows in-frame clones only, minus some. The sample gives about 70,000 clones, around 80% of which show up once; 4.5% to 6% is in the top ten. Of note for this clone: Its antigen is unknown.

Blood specimens came from baseline, cycle 4 day 1, and cycle 7 day 1. The V call is TRBV5-3, the J call TRBJ2-7; 10 bases line up with TRBD2. Being an ORF, TRBV5-3 has a function that is uncertain. This receptor was taken from an adult with an advanced solid tumor such as melanoma, head and neck, liver or kidney cancer. The input for sequencing was CD4+ or CD8+ T cells sorted from blood, taken in a trial of the OX40 agonist ivuxolimab. In DNA form, the CDR3 reads TGTGCCAGAAGCCAAGAAGCGGGAGGGCCCGAAGAGCAGTACTTC. It codes for CARSQEAGGPEEQYF.